The 15 T cell receptor beta chains reported below all come from one sample, sequenced in a study of identical twins. TCRdb re-analysed the 5' RACE reads in MiXCR, keeping a single row per CDR3 protein. The table lists around 690,000 distinct CDR3 sequences, approximately 21% of them singletons. The data were also submitted as part of a second study, on T cells expressing NK-cell markers.

Sequencing was done on a sample of PBMCs. The receptors stem from a woman between 18 and 30 years old in good health.

The table lists this clonotype with a count of one. The gene calls are TRBV2 and TRBJ2-3; 10 bases line up with TRBD1. The V segment lost 4 bases and the J segment 3 bases; nucleotides outside the gene matches: 4. CDR3 length: 15 amino acids. Germline CDR1 and CDR2: SNHLY and FYNNEI. The CDR3 DNA follows: TGTGCCAGCAGTGGGACAGGGGGTAGGACAGATACGCAGTATTTT. Its protein product is CASSGTGGRTDTQYF.

The CDR3 here is CASSSEVTSGRGEQYF. The CDR3 DNA reads as TGTGCCAGCAGCTCAGAAGTGACTAGCGGGAGGGGCGAGCAGTACTTC. This chain connects TRBV7-6 to TRBJ2-7; 14 bases are shared with TRBD2. J gave up 6 bases and V 4 bases, and 8 bases lay outside the gene matches. In germline, CDR1 is SGHVS, CDR2 FNYEAQ. CDR3 length: 16 amino acids.

In DNA form, the CDR3 reads TGTGCCAGCAGCTTATTGGGGACTAGCGGGAAGAATGAGCAGTTCTTC. Translating gives CASSLLGTSGKNEQFF. The V gene is TRBV11-2, the J gene TRBJ2-1; 13 nucleotides agree with TRBD2. Germline CDR1 SGHAT, CDR2 FQNNGV. With 2 bases clipped from V and 7 bases from J, the junction kept 5 bases outside the gene matches. The CDR3 extends over 16 amino acids.

This clonotype has at least ten counts. The chain is built from TRBV5-1 and TRBJ2-7; 8 positions agree with TRBD2. Germline V gene lookup returns CDR1 SGHRS and CDR2 YFSETQ. The CDR3 runs to 15 residues. Germline trimming cut 2 bases from V and 0 bases from J; bases unmatched to any gene: 4. The CDR3 loop is CASSFLAGSSYEQYF. CDR3 nucleotide sequence: TGCGCCAGCAGCTTTTTAGCGGGGAGCTCCTACGAGCAGTACTTC.

This clonotype was found a few times. The CDR3 DNA is TGTGCCAGCAGTCAGATGGCCGGGGGCAATCAGCCCCAGCATTTT. Translation: CASSQMAGGNQPQHF. The rearrangement uses TRBV12-3 or TRBV12-4 and TRBJ1-5, with D unresolved. The V and J ends lost 5 bases and 2 bases respectively, with 13 bases between them. The CDR3 contains 15 residues.

V and J are TRBV20-1 and TRBJ2-7; no clear D gene. The V end lost 1 base, the J end lost 6 bases, and 16 bases lay between the germline ends. Germline lookup yields CDR1 DFQATT and CDR2 SNEGSKA (reference sequence). The CDR3 extends over 14 amino acids. The chain's CDR3 is CSARVSLDRSEQYF. In DNA, the CDR3 is TGCAGTGCTAGAGTGAGTCTAGACCGTTCCGAGCAGTACTTC.

This rearrangement joins TRBV9 to TRBJ1-1; D not certain. Germline loops: CDR1 SGDLS, CDR2 YYNGEE. With 4 bases removed from V and 6 bases from J, the gap between germline ends came to 16 bases. The CDR3 totals 14 residues. The CDR3 spells CASSQRVGRAEAFF. CDR3 DNA: TGTGCCAGCAGCCAGCGCGTGGGGAGAGCTGAAGCTTTCTTT.

The V and J genes are TRBV5-1 and TRBJ2-1; D remains unclear. CDR1 SGHRS and CDR2 YFSETQ come from the germline V gene. The ends were cut back, 6 bases at V and 4 bases at J, with 5 bases in the middle. This CDR3 comprises 11 residues. The CDR3 nucleotides are TGCGCCAGCAAAAGATACAATGAGCAGTTCTTC. Its translation: CASKRYNEQFF.

The chain joins TRBV20-1 to TRBJ2-7; D gene unclear. The germline CDR1 and CDR2 sequences are DFQATT and SNEGSKA (reference sequence). The CDR3 is made up of 11 amino acids. Deletions cut 5 bases from V and 2 bases from J, with 7 bases between. CDR3 amino acids: CSAPEAYEQYF. The DNA for the CDR3 is TGCAGTGCTCCCGAAGCCTACGAGCAGTACTTC.

The chain has TRBV20-1 and TRBJ2-7; D call uncertain. The germline CDR1 and CDR2 sequences are DFQATT and SNEGSKA (reference sequence). Trimming took off 1 base at V and 5 bases at J, with 6 bases between the two ends. This CDR3 region has 11 residues. CDR3 in DNA: TGCAGTGCTAGAGGTGGGGACGAGCAGTACTTC. Translating it yields CSARGGDEQYF.

This chain uses TRBV10-3 with TRBJ1-5; 9 bases match TRBD1. The ends lost 6 bases at V and 7 bases at J; junction bases unmatched: 7. The germline gives CDR1 ENHRY, CDR2 SYGVKD. The CDR3 spans 14 residues. The CDR3 sequence: CAISPTGGGQPQHF. The CDR3 DNA is TGTGCCATCAGCCCCACAGGGGGCGGGCAGCCCCAGCATTTT.

The chain uses TRBV12-3 or TRBV12-4 and TRBJ2-7, with 16 nucleotides matching TRBD2. V shed 7 bases and J 4 bases; nucleotides not matched to a gene: 7. This CDR3 is built from 16 residues. The CDR3 spells CASIPGLAGGPYEQYF. DNA of the CDR3: TGTGCCAGCATTCCGGGACTAGCGGGAGGGCCTTACGAGCAGTACTTC.

Regarding this clonotype: One end of the junction fails to match germline, which may point to a read error. The V gene is TRBV29-1, the J gene TRBJ1-6; D perhaps matches TRBD1 (6 bases). CDR3 length: 12 amino acids. Germline V CDR1 and CDR2: SQVTM, ANQGSEA. The CDR3 sequence is CSVQGSDSPLLF. DNA of the CDR3: TGCAGCGTACAGGGCTCTGATTCACCCCTCCTCTTT.

This chain links TRBV4-2 with TRBJ2-2; 11 nucleotides agree with TRBD2. The V segment lost 1 base and the J segment 6 bases; nucleotides outside the gene matches: 4. Germline loops: CDR1 LGHNA, CDR2 YNFKEQ. The CDR3 has 16 amino acids. The CDR3 DNA follows: TGTGCCAGCAGCCAAGGAAGTAGCGGGGGGGCCGGGGAGCTGTTTTTT. It encodes CASSQGSSGGAGELFF.

The chain combines TRBV20-1 with TRBJ2-7; TRBD2 might be the D (6 bases). Per germline, CDR1 DFQATT and CDR2 SNEGSKA (reference sequence). This CDR3 spans 15 amino acids. V was pared by 5 bases and J by 4 bases, with 21 bases between. The chain's CDR3 is CSAPGGREKVYEQYF. CDR3 in DNA: TGCAGTGCTCCAGGAGGCCGGGAGAAGGTTTACGAGCAGTACTTC.